These 12 T cell receptor beta chains were all obtained from the same sample, sequenced in a study of PD-1 and CTLA-4 blockade in melanoma. The method was immunoSEQ multiplex PCR; TCRdb's version includes in-frame clones alone and lacks a portion of them. Seen here are some 33,000 clones, 88% observed once, and the top ten hold 5% to 7.5%. Here the sequenced sample was CD8+ T cells from peripheral blood, taken from a patient given anti-PD-1 treatment. The receptors originated from a human donor with melanoma.

This sequence joins TRBV30 and TRBJ2-2; no clear D. The CDR3 extends over 13 amino acids. V lost 0 bases and J 7 bases, leaving 9 bases between the germline ends. Per germline, CDR1 GTSNPN and CDR2 SVGIG (reference sequence). The CDR3 protein is CAWSVGPGGELFF. CDR3 DNA sequence: TGTGCCTGGAGTGTAGGGCCGGGCGGGGAGCTGTTTTTT.

This chain joins TRBV7-2 and TRBJ2-7; TRBD1 aligns across 7 bases. This CDR3 region has 15 residues. Germline assignment: CDR1 SGHTA and CDR2 FQGNSA. Germline trimming cut 5 bases from V and 2 bases from J; bases unmatched to any gene: 9. The CDR3 DNA follows: TGTGCCAGCAGCGTCCTAACAGGGGACCCCTACGAGCAGTACTTC. Translation: CASSVLTGDPYEQYF.

V and J are TRBV5-6 and TRBJ1-2; D not certain. With 2 bases removed from V and 3 bases from J, the gap between germline ends came to 11 bases. The CDR3 has 14 residues. The germline V gene has CDR1 SGHDT and CDR2 YYEEEE. The CDR3 sequence is CASSFRLNDYGYTF. The DNA of the CDR3 is TGTGCCAGCAGCTTTCGTTTAAACGACTATGGCTACACCTTC.

The CDR3 reads CASSLGAGSGNEQFF. CDR3 bases: TGTGCCAGCAGTTTAGGGGCAGGATCGGGCAATGAGCAGTTCTTC. The chain joins TRBV28 to TRBJ2-1; D may be TRBD1 (5 bases). There are 15 residues in the CDR3. V dropped 2 bases and J dropped 6 bases, with 14 bases sitting between them. Germline V gene sequence: CDR1 MDHEN, CDR2 SYDVKM.

The rearrangement joins TRBV4-2 to TRBJ2-7, with a weak D call TRBD2 (7 bases). The CDR3 length is 16 residues. V was trimmed by 4 bases and J by 5 bases, leaving 21 bases between them. Germline-derived CDR1 and CDR2 are LGHNA and YNFKEQ. The CDR3 loop reads CASSLGAGDIANEQYF. DNA of the CDR3: TGTGCCAGCAGCCTCGGTGCGGGGGACATAGCCAACGAGCAGTACTTC.

This sequence joins TRBV28 and TRBJ1-4; no definite D call. Trimming removed 3 bases from V and 5 bases from J, with 7 bases in between. Per the germline V gene, CDR1 is MDHEN and CDR2 is SYDVKM. This CDR3 has 13 amino acids. Written as DNA, the CDR3 is TGTGCCAGCAGTTTGAGTCGGAATGAAAAACTGTTTTTT. Translation: CASSLSRNEKLFF.

The chain is built from TRBV12-2 and TRBJ1-3; the table's D call, TRBD1, has no DNA check behind it. TRBV12-2 is an annotated pseudogene. The CDR3 has 15 residues. In DNA form, the CDR3 reads TGTGCAAGTCGCTTAGGGCGGGACAGAGGAAACACCATATATTTT. Translation: CASRLGRDRGNTIYF.

This clone was found once. The chain links TRBV30 to TRBJ1-5; 8 bases are shared with TRBD1. The CDR3 contains 14 residues. Germline-derived CDR1 and CDR2 are GTSNPN and SVGIG (reference sequence). V dropped 1 base and J dropped 6; count of bases not matched to a gene: 5. The CDR3 is CAWSAGGRGQPQHF. CDR3 coding DNA: TGTGCCTGGAGTGCAGGGGGCAGGGGTCAGCCCCAGCATTTT.

The chain uses TRBV6-1 and TRBJ1-1, with TRBD1 identical over 10 bases. This CDR3 comprises 17 residues. The ends lost 1 base at V and 0 bases at J; junction bases unmatched: 5. Germline assignment: CDR1 MNHNS and CDR2 SASEGT. The chain's CDR3 is CASSEVGQGYVNTEAFF. DNA of the CDR3: TGTGCCAGCAGTGAAGTGGGACAGGGGTATGTGAACACTGAAGCTTTCTTT.

The J gene is TRBJ2-3, the V gene TRBV6-4, with D maybe TRBD2 (6 bases). Trimming left V 0 bases short and J 0 bases short, with 7 bases between. Looked up from germline, CDR1 is MRHNA and CDR2 is SNTAGT. This CDR3 is 15 amino acids long. CDR3 protein: CASSDSAGSTDTQYF. The CDR3 DNA reads TGTGCCAGCAGTGACTCAGCGGGTAGCACAGATACGCAGTATTTT.

This clone was picked up a small number of times. The chain is built from TRBV6-5 and TRBJ1-1; D may be TRBD1 (6 bases). Germline CDR1 reads MNHEY; CDR2 reads SVGAGI. CDR3 length equals 13 residues. Trimming shortened V by 0 bases and J by 10 bases, and 12 bases separated the two germline ends. The CDR3 bases are TGTGCCAGCAGTTACTCACAGGGATTTTTAGCTTTCTTT. Protein product: CASSYSQGFLAFF.

V is TRBV3-1 (or the pseudogene TRBV3-2) and J is TRBJ2-7, with 7 bases aligning to TRBD1. This CDR3 has 18 amino acids. From germline, CDR1 is LGHDT and CDR2 YNNKEL (reference sequence). V gave up 1 base and J gave up 0 bases; unmatched junction bases: 12. This CDR3 is CASSQGSKSGQLSYEQYF. The DNA for the CDR3 is TGTGCCAGCAGCCAAGGAAGCAAATCGGGACAGCTCTCCTACGAGCAGTACTTC.